This TCR beta chain derives from a study of CD8+CD57+ T cells in acquired aplastic anemia. Study-wide context: The average for DNA from sorted CD4+ and CD8+ cells was 2.5 to 4 ug. Study-wide points: Comparison of patients with controls identified 25 to 30 shared CD8+ CDR3 sequences.

With 2 bases clipped from V and 5 bases from J, the junction kept 7 bases outside the gene matches. The germline CDR1 and CDR2 sequences are LNHNV and YYDKDF (reference sequence). The CDR3 consists of 15 residues. Points on this clonotype: The antigen is unknown.

It was genomic DNA that served as the template for profiling TCR beta VDJ and CDR3. TCRdb re-called the reads through MiXCR, storing one row per CDR3 protein. The table lists roughly 86,000 distinct CDR3 sequences, 40% to 50% of them singletons. The chain combines TRBV15 with TRBJ1-1; 8 nucleotides align to TRBD1. The sample consisted of sorted CD4+, CD8+, or CD8+CD57+ T cells (not recorded which) from PBMCs. The clonotype was recovered from a human donor in good health, serving as a control. The CDR3, as DNA: TGTGCCACCAGCAGAAGGAAGACAGGGGAGACTGAAGCTTTCTTT. It encodes CATSRRKTGETEAFF.